A single sample is the source of the 24 T cell receptor beta chains below, sequenced in a study of T cells after yellow fever vaccination. From the 5' RACE reads, TCRdb called clonotypes with MiXCR, one entry per CDR3 protein. The repertoire holds around 530,000 distinct CDR3 sequences, with roughly 17% as singletons. The source was PBMCs, collected 5 days after the first yellow fever vaccination. The receptors were sampled from a man younger than 30 who received the YFV17D yellow fever vaccine.

The chain joins TRBV5-1 to TRBJ2-3, with D tentatively TRBD2 (6 bases). V lost 4 bases to trimming and J lost 4 bases, with 13 bases between them. The CDR3 totals 14 residues. The V gene's germline CDR1 is SGHRS and CDR2 YFSETQ. CDR3 bases: TGCGCCAGCAGCCTGGTACCGGGGGCAGATACGCAGTATTTT. It translates to CASSLVPGADTQYF.

This clonotype turned up a few times. V usage is TRBV28 and J usage is TRBJ1-6; unclear D gene. V was cut by 1 base and J by 3 bases, with 7 bases left in between. The CDR3 has 15 amino acids. Looked up from germline, CDR1 is MDHEN and CDR2 is SYDVKM. CDR3 sequence (DNA): TGTGCCAGCAGTTTATTAGAGGGCTATAATTCACCCCTCCACTTT. Translated, it gives CASSLLEGYNSPLHF.

This clonotype was picked up many times. The chain has TRBV2 and TRBJ2-2; tentatively, D is TRBD1 (5 bases). The germline CDR1 and CDR2 sequences are SNHLY and FYNNEI. Trimming removed 5 bases from V and 3 bases from J, with 7 bases in between. This CDR3 is built from 13 residues. CDR3 residues: CASSRQYTGELFF. CDR3 nucleotides: TGTGCCAGCAGTAGACAGTACACCGGGGAGCTGTTTTTT.

The V gene is TRBV18, the J gene TRBJ2-7; D gene uncertain. Germline lookup yields CDR1 KGHSH and CDR2 LQKENI. The V gene lost 2 bases and the J gene lost 3 bases, with 11 bases spanning the gap. CDR3 size: 14 residues. DNA for the CDR3: TGTGCCAGCTCACCAGAGGCAACGTTCTACGAGCAGTACTTC. Protein: CASSPEATFYEQYF.

This clonotype was detected only a few times. The genes are TRBV29-1 and TRBJ2-1; 14 nucleotides align to TRBD2. Trimming removed 8 bases from V and 9 bases from J; junction bases left unmatched: 9. The CDR3 runs to 14 residues. In germline, CDR1 is SQVTM, CDR2 ANQGSEA. The CDR3 bases are TGCAGCTTCACCGGGACTAGCGGGGGACTTGAGCAGTTCTTC. It codes for CSFTGTSGGLEQFF.

This clonotype was recorded many times. J is TRBJ2-7 and V is TRBV6-2 or TRBV6-3; D possibly matches TRBD1 or TRBD2 (5 bases each). Germline loops: CDR1 MNHEY, CDR2 SVGEGT. The CDR3 length is 18 residues. The V and J ends lost 2 bases and 7 bases respectively, with 27 bases between them. CDR3 sequence (DNA): TGTGCCAGCAGTTACCCCCGTCGTAGGATCCGGGGCTTGTATGAGCAGTACTTC. Protein: CASSYPRRRIRGLYEQYF.

The J gene is TRBJ2-7, the V gene TRBV3-1; 11 bases align to TRBD1. Germline trimming cut 4 bases from V and 0 bases from J; bases unmatched to any gene: 5. The CDR3 has 16 amino acids. CDR1 LGHDT and CDR2 YNNKEL come from the germline V gene (reference sequence). CDR3 nucleotide sequence: TGTGCCAGCAGCCCGCGGGACAGGGGGGACTCCTACGAGCAGTACTTC. Protein sequence: CASSPRDRGDSYEQYF.

CDR3 loop: CSARDPERGSDTQYF. The CDR3, as DNA: TGCAGTGCTAGAGATCCAGAGCGGGGTAGCGATACGCAGTATTTT. The chain carries TRBV20-1 and TRBJ2-3; 7 bases fit TRBD2. Germline CDR1 is DFQATT and CDR2 is SNEGSKA (reference sequence). The CDR3 totals 15 residues. Losses at the gene ends were 0 bases for V and 6 bases for J; bases not matched to a gene: 9.

The V gene is TRBV30, the J gene TRBJ1-2; 8 nucleotides agree with TRBD1. Germline V gene lookup returns CDR1 GTSNPN and CDR2 SVGIG (reference sequence). Losses at the gene ends were 2 bases for V and 2 bases for J; bases not matched to a gene: 13. CDR3 length equals 17 residues. CDR3 in DNA: TGTGCCTGGAGTCGTCCCGGGACAGGATACTTCAACTATGGCTACACCTTC. It codes for CAWSRPGTGYFNYGYTF.

V usage is TRBV27 and J usage is TRBJ2-7, with no clear D. V lost 5 bases and J 1 base, leaving 9 bases between the germline ends. The CDR3 loop spans 13 amino acids. The germline V gene has CDR1 MNHEY and CDR2 SMNVEV (reference sequence). The CDR3 DNA reads as TGTGCCAGCAGTCCTAGTTGGTCCTACGAGCAGTACGTC. Translated, it gives CASSPSWSYEQYV.

The chain employs TRBV7-2 and TRBJ2-7; D may match TRBD1 or TRBD2 (5 bases each). The CDR3 totals 14 residues. CDR1 and CDR2 (germline): SGHTA, FQGNSA. The V end lost 7 bases, the J end lost 6 bases, and 19 bases lay between the germline ends. As DNA, the CDR3 is TGTGCCAGCACCTCGACGGGGCATGGAGGCGAGCAGTACTTC. Protein sequence: CASTSTGHGGEQYF.

V gene TRBV9 combines with J gene TRBJ2-2, with 9 bases that match TRBD2. The length of the CDR3 is 18 residues. V was pared by 0 bases and J by 4 bases, with 10 bases of the junction left unmatched. Per germline, CDR1 SGDLS and CDR2 YYNGEE. CDR3 loop: CASSVEFGGGASTGELFF. The CDR3 DNA follows: TGTGCCAGCAGCGTAGAATTTGGCGGGGGGGCGAGCACCGGGGAGCTGTTTTTT.

V is TRBV9 and J is TRBJ2-6, with unresolved D. The V and J ends lost 5 bases and 0 bases respectively, with 12 bases between them. Germline V gene data show CDR1 as SGDLS and CDR2 as YYNGEE. The CDR3 contains 16 residues. CDR3 protein: CASRRTDSSGANVLTF. Written as DNA, the CDR3 is TGTGCCAGCAGACGAACAGATAGCTCTGGGGCCAACGTCCTGACTTTC.

This CDR3 reads CASKGLAGNTGELFF. Written as DNA, the CDR3 is TGTGCCAGCAAGGGACTAGCGGGGAACACCGGGGAGCTGTTTTTT. The chain carries TRBV6-1 and TRBJ2-2, with 12 bases aligning to TRBD2. The CDR3 has 15 residues. V was pared by 7 bases and J by 1 base, with 1 base of the junction left unmatched. The V gene's germline CDR1 is MNHNS and CDR2 SASEGT.

The rearrangement uses TRBV3-1 and TRBJ1-5; D uncertain. In germline, CDR1 is LGHDT, CDR2 YNNKEL (reference sequence). V shed 4 bases and J shed 3 bases, with 13 bases lying between them. CDR3 length: 15 residues. CDR3 in amino acids: CASSPMPTNNQPQHF. In nucleotides, the CDR3 is TGTGCCAGCAGCCCCATGCCTACAAACAATCAGCCCCAGCATTTT.

This clonotype came up once. The gene calls are TRBV4-1 and TRBJ2-1; 8 bases fit TRBD1. Germline CDR1 is MGHRA and CDR2 is YSYEKL. The CDR3 length is 16 residues. Unmatched junction bases numbered 9, after V lost 2 bases and J lost 6 bases. CDR3 in DNA: TGCGCCAGCAGCCAATCCTATCGGACAGGGACCAATGAGCAGTTCTTC. It encodes CASSQSYRTGTNEQFF.

This clonotype was seen many times. Its ends do not fully match the called genes, so a read error is possible. The chain joins TRBV7-8 to TRBJ1-1, with D possibly matching TRBD1 (5 bases). The CDR3 totals 14 residues. Germline V CDR1 and CDR2: SGHVS, FQNEAQ. For the CDR3, the DNA is TGCGCCAGCAGCTTGGGGGTACTGAACACTGAAGCTTTCTTT. Its protein product is CASSLGVLNTEAFF. The full variable domain, with the rest looked up from reference TRBV7-8 and TRBJ1-1, is GAGVSQSPRYKVAKRGQDVALRCDPISGHVSLFWYQQALGQGPEFLTYFQNEAQLDKSGLPSDRFFAERPEGSVSTLKIQRTQQEDSAVYLCASSLGVLNTEAFFGQGTRLTVV.

This chain links TRBV30 with TRBJ2-7; D is undetermined. V shed 0 bases and J shed 3 bases, with 9 bases lying between them. Germline values: CDR1 GTSNPN, CDR2 SVGIG (reference sequence). The CDR3 has 13 amino acids. The CDR3, as DNA: TGTGCCTGGAGTGTAGGCCTATTCTACGAGCAGTACTTC. Translating it yields CAWSVGLFYEQYF.

This clonotype showed up just a few times. This rearrangement joins TRBV4-3 to TRBJ2-5; D call uncertain. The CDR3 runs 14 residues. In germline, CDR1 is LGHNA, CDR2 YSLEER. Trimming took off 0 bases at V and 2 bases at J, with 7 bases between the two ends. CDR3 DNA sequence: TGCGCCAGCAGCCAAGAGTGGCAGCAAGAGACCCAGTACTTC. It codes for CASSQEWQQETQYF.

V is TRBV6-2 or TRBV6-3 and J is TRBJ2-1; D is uncertain. CDR1 MNHEY and CDR2 SVGEGT come from the germline V gene. CDR3 length equals 14 residues. V lost 4 bases, J lost 3 bases, and 10 bases lay in between. CDR3 loop: CASSSYPHYNEQFF. The CDR3 region has the DNA TGTGCCAGCAGTTCCTATCCGCACTACAATGAGCAGTTCTTC.

This chain uses TRBV19 with TRBJ2-1; tentative D call: TRBD1 (5 bases). The CDR3 contains 16 residues. Germline CDR1 is LNHDA and CDR2 is SQIVND (reference sequence). Trimming left V 2 bases short and J 5 bases short, with 16 bases between. The CDR3 protein is CASSIRRYDRNNEQFF. The CDR3 DNA follows: TGTGCCAGTAGTATACGGCGTTACGACAGAAACAATGAGCAGTTCTTC.

The chain is built from TRBV7-3 and TRBJ2-3; TRBD2 might be the D (5 bases). Trimming shortened V by 4 bases and J by 5 bases, and 13 bases separated the two germline ends. Germline values: CDR1 SGHTA, CDR2 FQGTGA. The length of the CDR3 is 14 residues. As DNA, the CDR3 is TGTGCCAGCAGCTCAAGAGGGCCTCTAGATACGCAGTATTTT. The encoded protein is CASSSRGPLDTQYF.

Many counts were recorded for this clonotype. The V call is TRBV20-1, the J call TRBJ2-5, with D perhaps assigned TRBD1 or TRBD2 (6 bases each). The germline CDR1 and CDR2 sequences are DFQATT and SNEGSKA (reference sequence). The CDR3 totals 12 residues. V was cut by 3 bases and J by 3 bases, with 8 bases left in between. The CDR3 DNA reads TGCAGTGCTAGGGGGGGCGAAGAGACCCAGTACTTC. Its translation is CSARGGEETQYF.

This clonotype was observed a handful of times. This chain joins TRBV6-1 and TRBJ2-5; a possible D gene is TRBD2 (6 bases). This CDR3 region has 15 residues. The germline V and J ends were trimmed by 5 bases and 3 bases, with 16 bases remaining between them. Germline CDR1 MNHNS, CDR2 SASEGT. The CDR3 sequence: CASSPPSGGKETQYF. CDR3 nucleotide sequence: TGTGCCAGCAGTCCCCCTTCAGGAGGGAAAGAGACCCAGTACTTC.